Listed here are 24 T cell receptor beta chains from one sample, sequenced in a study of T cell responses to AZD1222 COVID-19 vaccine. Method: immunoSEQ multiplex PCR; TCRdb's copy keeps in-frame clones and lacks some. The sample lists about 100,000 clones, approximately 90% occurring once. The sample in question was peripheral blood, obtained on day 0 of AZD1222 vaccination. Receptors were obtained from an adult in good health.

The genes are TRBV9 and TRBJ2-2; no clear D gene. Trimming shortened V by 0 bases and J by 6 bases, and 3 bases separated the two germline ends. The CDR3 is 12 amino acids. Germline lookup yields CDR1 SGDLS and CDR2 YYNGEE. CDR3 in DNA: TGTGCCAGCAGCGTAGATGCCGGGGAGCTGTTTTTT. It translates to CASSVDAGELFF.

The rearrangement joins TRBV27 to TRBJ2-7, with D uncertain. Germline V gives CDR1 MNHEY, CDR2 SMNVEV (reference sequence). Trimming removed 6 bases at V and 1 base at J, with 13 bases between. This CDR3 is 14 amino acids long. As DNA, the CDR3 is TGTGCCAGCAGCCGCATTGGCGGTTCCTACGAGCAGTACTTC. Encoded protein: CASSRIGGSYEQYF.

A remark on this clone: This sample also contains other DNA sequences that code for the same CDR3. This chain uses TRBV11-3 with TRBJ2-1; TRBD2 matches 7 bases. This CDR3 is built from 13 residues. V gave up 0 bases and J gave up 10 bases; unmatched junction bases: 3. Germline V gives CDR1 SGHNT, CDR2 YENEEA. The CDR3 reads CASSLDTGGEQFF. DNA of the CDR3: TGTGCCAGCAGCTTAGATACGGGAGGCGAGCAGTTCTTC.

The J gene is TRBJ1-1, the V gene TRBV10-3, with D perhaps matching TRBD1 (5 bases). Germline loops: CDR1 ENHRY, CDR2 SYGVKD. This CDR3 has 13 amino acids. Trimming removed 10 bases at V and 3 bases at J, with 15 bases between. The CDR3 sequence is CATSGRGDTEAFF. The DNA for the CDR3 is TGTGCCACCTCGGGGAGGGGCGACACTGAAGCTTTCTTT.

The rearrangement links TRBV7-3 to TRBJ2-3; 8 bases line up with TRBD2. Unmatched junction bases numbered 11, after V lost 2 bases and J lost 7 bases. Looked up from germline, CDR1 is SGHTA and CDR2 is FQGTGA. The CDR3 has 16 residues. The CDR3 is CASSLVPGGPSNTQYF. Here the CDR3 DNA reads TGTGCCAGCAGCTTAGTGCCGGGAGGGCCGAGTAATACGCAGTATTTT.

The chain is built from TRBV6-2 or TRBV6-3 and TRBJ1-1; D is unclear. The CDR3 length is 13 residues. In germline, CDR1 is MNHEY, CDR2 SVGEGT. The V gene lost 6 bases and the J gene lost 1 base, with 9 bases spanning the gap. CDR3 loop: CASSPTWNTEAFF. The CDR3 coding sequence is TGTGCCAGCAGCCCAACCTGGAACACTGAAGCTTTCTTT.

CDR3 nucleotide sequence: TGTGCCAGCAGTGAGGGGTCAGAAGACACCGGGGAGCTGTTTTTT. Encoded protein: CASSEGSEDTGELFF. The J gene is TRBJ2-2, the V gene TRBV6-4; D is undetermined. There are 15 residues in the CDR3. CDR1 is MRHNA and CDR2 is SNTAGT in the germline V gene. V lost 3 bases and J 3 bases, leaving 11 bases between the germline ends.

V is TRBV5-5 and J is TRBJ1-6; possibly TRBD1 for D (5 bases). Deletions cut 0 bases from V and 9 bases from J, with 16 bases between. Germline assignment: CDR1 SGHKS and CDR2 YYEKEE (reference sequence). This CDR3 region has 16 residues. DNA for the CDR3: TGTGCCAGCAGCTTGGGGGGCCAGGCAAGGGCTTCACCCCTCCACTTT. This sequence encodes CASSLGGQARASPLHF.

This CDR3 is CASSQLDRERKEANVLTF. CDR3 nucleotide sequence: TGCGCCAGCAGTCAACTAGACAGGGAGAGAAAAGAAGCCAACGTCCTGACTTTC. The V gene is TRBV23-1, the J gene TRBJ2-6; 7 bases fit TRBD1. TRBV23-1 is an open reading frame whose function is uncertain. Trimming removed 2 bases from V and 7 bases from J; junction bases left unmatched: 14. This CDR3 is 18 amino acids long.

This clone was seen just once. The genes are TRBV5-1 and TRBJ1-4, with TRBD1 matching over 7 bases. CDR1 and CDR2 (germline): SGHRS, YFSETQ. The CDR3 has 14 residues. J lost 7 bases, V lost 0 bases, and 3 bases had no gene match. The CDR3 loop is CASSLGQGGEKLFF. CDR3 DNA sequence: TGCGCCAGCAGCTTGGGACAGGGAGGTGAAAAACTGTTTTTT.

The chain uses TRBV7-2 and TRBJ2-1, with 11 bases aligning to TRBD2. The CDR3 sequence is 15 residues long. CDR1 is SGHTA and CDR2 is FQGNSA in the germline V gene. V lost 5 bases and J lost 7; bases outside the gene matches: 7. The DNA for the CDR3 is TGTGCCAGCAGCCAGAGACTAGCGGGATCGAATGAGCAGTTCTTC. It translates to CASSQRLAGSNEQFF.

The CDR3 nucleotides read TGTGCCAGAAGCTTGGCGGCAGTTTCGAATGAAGCTTTCTTT. Its translation: CARSLAAVSNEAFF. The chain joins TRBV5-3 to TRBJ1-1, with D unclear. TRBV5-3 is sorted into the ORF group, with uncertain function. V shed 0 bases and J shed 7 bases, with 13 bases lying between them. CDR3 size: 14 residues.

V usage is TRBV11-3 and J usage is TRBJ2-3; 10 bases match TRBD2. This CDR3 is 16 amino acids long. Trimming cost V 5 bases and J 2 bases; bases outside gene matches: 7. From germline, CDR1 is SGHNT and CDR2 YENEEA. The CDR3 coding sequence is TGTGCCAGCAGCCTCCGGACTAGCGGTTACACAGATACGCAGTATTTT. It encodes CASSLRTSGYTDTQYF.

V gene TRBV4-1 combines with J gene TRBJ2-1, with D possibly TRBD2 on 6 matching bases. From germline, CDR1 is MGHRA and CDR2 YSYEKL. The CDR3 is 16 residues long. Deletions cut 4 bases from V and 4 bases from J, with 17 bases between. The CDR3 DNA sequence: TGCGCCAGCAGCCTCGGCGGGAAAGGTCTTTACAATGAGCAGTTCTTC. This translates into CASSLGGKGLYNEQFF.

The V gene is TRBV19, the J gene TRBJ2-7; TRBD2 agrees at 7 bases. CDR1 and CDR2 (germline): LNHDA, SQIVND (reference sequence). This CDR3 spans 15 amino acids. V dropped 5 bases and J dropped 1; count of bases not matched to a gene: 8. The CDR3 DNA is TGTGCCAGTAGTCCCGTCGTGGGGGGGTCCTACGAGCAGTACTTC. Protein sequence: CASSPVVGGSYEQYF.

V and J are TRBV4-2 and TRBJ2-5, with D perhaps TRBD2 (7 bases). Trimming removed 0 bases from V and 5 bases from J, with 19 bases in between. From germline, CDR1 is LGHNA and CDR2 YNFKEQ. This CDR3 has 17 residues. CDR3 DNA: TGTGCCAGCAGCCAAGATCTGTCGGGGGGCGCAACGGAGACCCAGTACTTC. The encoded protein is CASSQDLSGGATETQYF.

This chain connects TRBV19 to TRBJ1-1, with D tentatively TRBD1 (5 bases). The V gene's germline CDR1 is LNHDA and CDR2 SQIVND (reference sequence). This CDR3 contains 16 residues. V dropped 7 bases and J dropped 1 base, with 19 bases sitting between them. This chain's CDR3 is CASTSARRGPNTEAFF. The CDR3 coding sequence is TGTGCCAGTACCTCGGCGAGGCGGGGCCCGAACACTGAAGCTTTCTTT.

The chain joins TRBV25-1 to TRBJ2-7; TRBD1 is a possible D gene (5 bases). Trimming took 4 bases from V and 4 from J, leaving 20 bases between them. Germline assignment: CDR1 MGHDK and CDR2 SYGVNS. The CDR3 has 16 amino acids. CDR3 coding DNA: TGTGCCAGCAGTGTGGCATCCCTAGGGGTCCCTTACGAGCAGTACTTC. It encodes CASSVASLGVPYEQYF.

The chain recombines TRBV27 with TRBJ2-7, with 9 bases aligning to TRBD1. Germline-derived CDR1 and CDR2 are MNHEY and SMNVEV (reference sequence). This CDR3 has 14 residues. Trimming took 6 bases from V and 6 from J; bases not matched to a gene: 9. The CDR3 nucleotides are TGTGCCAGCAGGGACCGGGACAGGGCACCCGAGCAGTACTTC. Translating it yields CASRDRDRAPEQYF.

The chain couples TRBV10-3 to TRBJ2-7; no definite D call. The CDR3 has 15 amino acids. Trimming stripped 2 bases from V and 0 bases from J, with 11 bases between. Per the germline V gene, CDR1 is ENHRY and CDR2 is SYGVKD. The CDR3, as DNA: TGTGCCATCAGTGAGGGCGTGGCAGTCTCCTACGAGCAGTACTTC. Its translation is CAISEGVAVSYEQYF.

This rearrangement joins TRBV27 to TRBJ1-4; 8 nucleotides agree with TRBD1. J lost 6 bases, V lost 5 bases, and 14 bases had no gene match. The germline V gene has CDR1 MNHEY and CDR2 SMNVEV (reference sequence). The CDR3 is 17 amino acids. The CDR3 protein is CASSQIQTGGRDEKLFF. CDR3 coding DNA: TGTGCCAGCAGTCAAATTCAAACAGGGGGGCGAGATGAAAAACTGTTTTTT.

The CDR3 DNA is TGCGCCAGCAGCCGGAGAGTTAGCACAGATACGCAGTATTTT. It encodes CASSRRVSTDTQYF. The rearrangement links TRBV4-3 to TRBJ2-3, with no clear D. V lost 4 bases and J lost 0, with 8 bases in between. CDR3 length: 14 residues. Germline CDR1 and CDR2: LGHNA and YSLEER.

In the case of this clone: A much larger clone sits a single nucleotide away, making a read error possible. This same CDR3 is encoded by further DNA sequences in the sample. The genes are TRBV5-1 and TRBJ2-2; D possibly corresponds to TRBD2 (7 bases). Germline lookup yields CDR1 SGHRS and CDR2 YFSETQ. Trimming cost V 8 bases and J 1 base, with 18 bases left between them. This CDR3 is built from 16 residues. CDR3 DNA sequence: TGCGCCAGTGCGATTGGCGGGGGCGGGAACACCGGGGAGCTGTTTTTT. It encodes CASAIGGGGNTGELFF.

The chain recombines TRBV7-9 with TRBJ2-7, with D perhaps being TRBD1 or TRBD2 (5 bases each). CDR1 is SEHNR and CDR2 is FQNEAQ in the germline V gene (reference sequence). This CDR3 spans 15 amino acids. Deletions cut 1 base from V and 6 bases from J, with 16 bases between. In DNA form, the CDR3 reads TGTGCCAGCAGCTTAGACTCCGGGACCCTGGGCGAGCAGTACTTC. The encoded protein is CASSLDSGTLGEQYF.